This TCR beta chain was recorded in a study of T cells in Graves' hyperthyroidism and ophthalmopathy. This clonotype was picked up many times. It was RNA transcripts that yielded the amplified TCR beta CDR3 regions. First-round RT-PCR targeting the TCR CDR3 was performed with the HTBI primer set. TCRdb re-called the multiplex PCR reads through MiXCR, storing one row per CDR3 protein. The table lists around 420,000 distinct CDR3 sequences, around 16% of them singletons, with roughly 7.4% in the top ten. This CDR3 is 13 amino acids long. The V and J ends lost 7 bases and 4 bases respectively, with 16 bases between them. Germline CDR1 is GTSNPN and CDR2 is SVGIG (reference sequence).

This TCR was sampled from a woman under 30 with Graves' hyperthyroidism. The sequenced sample consisted of blood. The chain combines TRBV30 with TRBJ1-2; D might be TRBD1 (6 bases). Written as DNA, the CDR3 is TGTGCCTCGGGGGGCAGGATTTTCTATGGCTACACCTTC. Translation: CASGGRIFYGYTF.